This T cell receptor (beta chain) derives from a study of OX40 agonist ivuxolimab in advanced cancers. Autoimmune disease history or systemic immunosuppression disqualified patients. Study-wide findings and caveats: Blood T cells, both CD4+ and CD8+, expanded clonally by week 6 at 0.1 to 3.0 mg/kg. Expanded peripheral T cell antigen specificity was not determined.

TCRdb's table, derived via immunoSEQ multiplex PCR, lists solely in-frame clones and lacks some. The data hold about 77,000 clones, with 85% to 90% observed a single time. As for this clone: Its antigen is not known.

The CDR3 extends over 11 amino acids. V lost 9 bases and J 5 bases, leaving 10 bases between the germline ends. Germline V lookup: CDR1 SGHTA, CDR2 FQGNSA. The sequence came from an adult with an advanced solid tumor such as melanoma, head and neck, liver or kidney cancer. The rearrangement uses TRBV7-2 and TRBJ1-2, with D possibly being TRBD1 (5 bases). The specimen was CD4+ or CD8+ T cells sorted from blood, collected in a trial of the OX40 agonist ivuxolimab. The CDR3 nucleotides are TGTGCCAGGCCAGGGAGGTATGGCTACACCTTC. Protein: CARPGRYGYTF.